Listed here are 12 T cell receptor beta chains from one sample, sequenced in a study of persistence of HIV-infected CD4 T cells. No antigen has been assigned to these receptors. An overlapping HIV-1 Gag peptide pool stimulated these cells at about 1 ug/peptide/mL. CD40L-negative CD69-negative CD45RO-high memory CD4+ T cells were sorted as populations depleted of antigen-responding cells. This was the immunoSEQ version 4 assay in survey mode. TCRdb's copy holds only in-frame clones and misses some; the assay was immunoSEQ multiplex PCR. Of more than 30,000 clones listed, roughly four fifths are singletons. The sequencing here drew on CD4+ T cells sorted from PBMCs after roughly 19-hour stimulation, taken from a patient who received antiretroviral therapy. These receptors were collected from an adult woman with HIV who was CMV-seropositive.

The rearrangement uses TRBV19 and TRBJ2-7, with 8 bases fitting TRBD1. Trimming removed 6 bases from V and 2 bases from J; junction bases left unmatched: 9. Germline V gives CDR1 LNHDA, CDR2 SQIVND (reference sequence). CDR3 size: 15 residues. In DNA, the CDR3 is TGTGCCAGTAGCCCCGCGGGACAGGCTGCCTACGAGCAGTACTTC. This encodes CASSPAGQAAYEQYF.

In DNA form, the CDR3 reads TGTGCCAGCAGCTCAAACAGGGCGGGGAGGGGAGAGACCCAGTACTTC. It codes for CASSSNRAGRGETQYF. The chain uses TRBV28 and TRBJ2-5, with D maybe TRBD2 (7 bases). Germline V gene sequence: CDR1 MDHEN, CDR2 SYDVKM. The CDR3 totals 16 residues. Trimming cost V 6 bases and J 4 bases, with 21 bases left between them.

CDR3 in amino acids: CASTQGGVTEAFF. CDR3 nucleotide sequence: TGTGCCAGCACCCAAGGAGGGGTGACTGAAGCTTTCTTT. V and J are TRBV12-3 or TRBV12-4 and TRBJ1-1, with D tentatively TRBD1 (5 bases). This CDR3 has 13 amino acids. The V and J ends lost 7 bases and 5 bases respectively, with 14 bases between them.

This sequence joins TRBV2 and TRBJ1-1, with D possibly TRBD1 on 6 matching bases. CDR1 SNHLY and CDR2 FYNNEI come from the germline V gene. Deletions cut 4 bases from V and 4 bases from J, with 10 bases between. This CDR3 contains 13 residues. CDR3 in DNA: TGTGCCAGCAGTGGGGGGCGCGGCACTGAAGCTTTCTTT. Translation: CASSGGRGTEAFF.

The rearrangement joins TRBV5-1 to TRBJ2-2; a possible D gene is TRBD1 (6 bases). V was clipped by 3 bases and J by 1 base, with 13 bases between them. Germline V gives CDR1 SGHRS, CDR2 YFSETQ. The CDR3 consists of 16 residues. CDR3 coding DNA: TGCGCCAGCAGCTCCCAGACAGGTTTGAACACCGGGGAGCTGTTTTTT. Its translation is CASSSQTGLNTGELFF.

CDR3 DNA: TGTGCCAGCAGTGTCGGTACAGGGGGCGCCCGTTATGGCTACACCTTC. Its protein product is CASSVGTGGARYGYTF. V is TRBV25-1 and J is TRBJ1-2; TRBD1 agrees at 9 bases. After removal of 4 bases from V and 5 bases from J, the junction contained 11 bases not matched to a gene. This CDR3 has 16 residues. From germline, CDR1 is MGHDK and CDR2 SYGVNS.

This clone was detected only a few times. The CDR3 loop is CASSITQTGGEQYF. The CDR3 DNA reads as TGTGCCAGCAGTATAACACAGACAGGGGGCGAGCAGTACTTC. The chain links TRBV28 to TRBJ2-7, with 9 nucleotides matching TRBD1. With 5 bases clipped from V and 6 bases from J, the junction kept 8 bases outside the gene matches. The CDR3 has 14 amino acids. Germline V gene lookup returns CDR1 MDHEN and CDR2 SYDVKM.

The chain joins TRBV28 to TRBJ2-7, with a weak D call TRBD2 (6 bases). This CDR3 region has 14 residues. Per the germline V gene, CDR1 is MDHEN and CDR2 is SYDVKM. The V end was cut by 4 bases, the J end by 3 bases, with 13 bases between. CDR3 amino acids: CASSSGTVLYEQYF. CDR3 DNA: TGTGCCAGCAGTTCCGGGACTGTCCTCTACGAGCAGTACTTC.

This chain connects TRBV6-5 to TRBJ2-7; D is ambiguous. Per germline, CDR1 MNHEY and CDR2 SVGAGI. The CDR3 loop spans 13 amino acids. V lost 7 bases, J lost 0 bases, and 10 bases lay in between. The CDR3 DNA reads as TGTGCCAGCACCAGTGGGCTCTCCTACGAGCAGTACTTC. It encodes CASTSGLSYEQYF.

The chain carries TRBV4-1 and TRBJ1-3; the D is unclear. Trimming removed 2 bases at V and 4 bases at J, with 15 bases between. The CDR3 length is 16 residues. From germline, CDR1 is MGHRA and CDR2 YSYEKL. CDR3 sequence reads: CASSQFLANGGNTIYF. The DNA of the CDR3 is TGCGCCAGCAGCCAATTTCTGGCAAACGGGGGAAACACCATATATTTT.

The V and J genes are TRBV5-8 and TRBJ1-5; the D is unclear. Trimming took off 4 bases at V and 16 bases at J, with 21 bases between the two ends. The CDR3 covers 13 residues. Per germline, CDR1 SGHTS and CDR2 YDEGEE. CDR3 coding DNA: TGTGCCAGCAGCCAAGACGGTCCAAAGCGACCACATTTT. Its translation: CASSQDGPKRPHF.

This chain joins TRBV6-6 and TRBJ1-1; TRBD1 might be the D (6 bases). This CDR3 comprises 14 residues. V shed 5 bases and J shed 2 bases, with 12 bases lying between them. CDR1 and CDR2 from the germline V gene are MNHNY and SVGAGI (reference sequence). CDR3 bases: TGTGCCAGCAGTCCGGGGGCCCGAAACACTGAAGCTTTCTTT. Translated, it gives CASSPGARNTEAFF.